This T cell receptor (beta chain) was observed in a study of technical replicates of blood from a handful of donors. Assay used: immunoSEQ multiplex PCR; TCRdb lists only in-frame clones, some missing. The sample shows about 75,000 clones, roughly nine tenths of them seen only once. The V and J ends lost 3 bases and 7 bases, in that order; junction bases with no gene match: 5. CDR3 length: 14 amino acids. Germline CDR1 reads SGHNT; CDR2 reads YYREEE (reference sequence). The chain employs TRBV5-4 and TRBJ1-2, with TRBD1 identical over 11 bases. The material sequenced was T cells isolated from PBMCs. This clonotype was obtained from a human donor in good health. Some clones in this sample may be carry-over from other donors' samples. The CDR3 reads CASSWDRGEIGYTF. CDR3 DNA: TGTGCCAGCAGCTGGGACAGGGGGGAGATTGGCTACACCTTC.